Below, 17 T cell receptor beta chains from the same sample are listed, as sequenced in a study of T cell responses to AZD1222 COVID-19 vaccine. This table comes from immunoSEQ multiplex PCR, and its TCRdb copy is limited to in-frame clones, with some not included. The sample consists of over 150,000 clones, around 89% of them appearing once. The sample was peripheral blood, taken on day 0 of AZD1222 vaccination. Source of these receptors: an adult in good health.

The rearrangement joins TRBV7-6 to TRBJ2-3; 8 bases are shared with TRBD2. V shed 3 bases, J shed 2 bases, and the junction held 4 bases outside the gene matches. Germline CDR1 and CDR2: SGHVS and FNYEAQ. The CDR3 is 15 residues long. CDR3 DNA: TGTGCCAGCAGCTTTATTAGCGGGGACACAGATACGCAGTATTTT. Encoded protein: CASSFISGDTDTQYF.

V and J are TRBV7-8 and TRBJ2-3; D unresolved. Germline V lookup: CDR1 SGHVS, CDR2 FQNEAQ. The V gene lost 1 base and the J gene lost 8 bases, with 7 bases spanning the gap. The CDR3 totals 12 residues. The CDR3 here is CASSLEVVTQYF. Written as DNA, the CDR3 is TGTGCCAGCAGCTTAGAGGTGGTTACGCAGTATTTT.

This chain joins TRBV4-3 and TRBJ1-3; no definite D call. From germline, CDR1 is LGHNA and CDR2 YSLEER. The CDR3 has 17 amino acids. Trimming took off 1 base at V and 4 bases at J, with 17 bases between the two ends. CDR3 sequence reads: CASSQGALGGGGNTIYF. DNA of the CDR3: TGCGCCAGCAGCCAAGGGGCACTGGGCGGAGGGGGAAACACCATATATTTT.

The chain couples TRBV4-3 to TRBJ1-2; no clear D. This CDR3 is 14 amino acids long. Trimming left V 0 bases short and J 1 base short, with 6 bases between. Germline V gene lookup returns CDR1 LGHNA and CDR2 YSLEER. The DNA for the CDR3 is TGCGCCAGCAGCCAAGAAGAGGGTAACTATGGCTACACCTTC. It codes for CASSQEEGNYGYTF.

To note about this clone: The identical CDR3 is also encoded by other nucleotide sequences in the sample. The gene calls are TRBV29-1 and TRBJ2-2, with 7 bases that match TRBD2. With 6 bases clipped from V and 5 bases from J, the junction kept 6 bases outside the gene matches. Germline V gene data show CDR1 as SQVTM and CDR2 as ANQGSEA. This CDR3 has 13 amino acids. The CDR3 bases are TGCAGCGTCGACCAGGGAGGGACCGGGGAGCTGTTTTTT. This sequence encodes CSVDQGGTGELFF.

The J gene is TRBJ2-7, the V gene TRBV6-2 or TRBV6-3, with 7 positions matching TRBD1. V lost 6 bases, J lost 5 bases, and 13 bases stayed unmatched. CDR1 is MNHEY, CDR2 SVGEGT, per germline. The CDR3 totals 15 residues. This CDR3 is CASSHGGDRVHEQYF. Here the CDR3 DNA reads TGTGCCAGCAGCCACGGCGGAGACAGGGTCCACGAGCAGTACTTC.

This clone has a single count. The rearrangement links TRBV20-1 to TRBJ2-3; no reliable D call. This CDR3 has 16 residues. The V gene's germline CDR1 is DFQATT and CDR2 SNEGSKA (reference sequence). V gave up 3 bases and J gave up 4 bases, with 20 bases separating them. In nucleotides, the CDR3 is TGCAGTGCTAGTGGGTTCGCCAAGTCATCGGCAGATACGCAGTATTTT. Translated, it gives CSASGFAKSSADTQYF.

V is TRBV9 and J is TRBJ1-2; D not certain. CDR1 is SGDLS and CDR2 is YYNGEE in the germline V gene. The CDR3 is 13 amino acids. V was pared by 3 bases and J by 4 bases, with 10 bases between. The CDR3 region is CASSAPNGYGYTF. The CDR3 DNA reads as TGTGCCAGCAGCGCCCCAAACGGCTATGGCTACACCTTC.

The rearrangement links TRBV2 to TRBJ1-3, with 8 bases matching TRBD1. The CDR3 is 15 amino acids. Germline CDR1 SNHLY, CDR2 FYNNEI. Losses at the gene ends were 6 bases for V and 4 bases for J; bases not matched to a gene: 8. CDR3 sequence: CASRGQEARGNTIYF. The CDR3 DNA sequence: TGTGCCAGCAGGGGACAGGAAGCGCGAGGAAACACCATATATTTT.

The J gene is TRBJ1-1, the V gene TRBV2; D unclear. Germline V CDR1 and CDR2: SNHLY, FYNNEI. The CDR3 sequence is 12 residues long. V was clipped by 6 bases and J by 0 bases, with 5 bases between them. This CDR3 reads CASSQMNTEAFF. The CDR3, as DNA: TGTGCCAGCAGCCAGATGAACACTGAAGCTTTCTTT.

V and J are TRBV6-6 and TRBJ2-3; 10 bases align to TRBD1. With 0 bases clipped from V and 5 bases from J, the junction kept 5 bases outside the gene matches. The CDR3 has 16 residues. CDR1 and CDR2 (germline): MNHNY, SVGAGI (reference sequence). Written as DNA, the CDR3 is TGTGCCAGCAGTTACTCTACGGGACAGGGGATAGATACGCAGTATTTT. Amino acid sequence: CASSYSTGQGIDTQYF.

Points on this clone: One end of the junction is discordant with germline, which a read error may explain. This chain uses TRBV10-3 with TRBJ2-7, with a possible D match to TRBD1 (6 bases). Germline V gene sequence: CDR1 ENHRY, CDR2 SYGVKD. There are 11 residues in the CDR3. DNA of the CDR3: TGTGCCATCAGTGAGGGCCAGGGGTTTTGGTTC. This translates into CAISEGQGFWF.

This chain connects TRBV5-1 to TRBJ1-3; D is unclear. The CDR3 length is 14 residues. Germline V lookup: CDR1 SGHRS, CDR2 YFSETQ. The ends were cut back, 0 bases at V and 2 bases at J, with 6 bases in the middle. The CDR3: CASSLANAGNTIYF. The CDR3 DNA reads TGCGCCAGCAGCTTGGCCAATGCTGGAAACACCATATATTTT.

This chain uses TRBV3-1 (or the pseudogene TRBV3-2) with TRBJ2-2; a weak D match, TRBD2 (5 bases). From germline, CDR1 is LGHDT and CDR2 YNNKEL (reference sequence). The V end lost 4 bases, the J end lost 6 bases, and 18 bases lay between the germline ends. The CDR3 has 16 amino acids. The CDR3 DNA reads as TGTGCCAGCAGCCGTGGACTCATTCTCCTGTCCGGGGAGCTGTTTTTT. Amino acid sequence: CASSRGLILLSGELFF.

This clone was seen only once. For the CDR3, the DNA is TGTGCCAGCAGCCTAGGCGAGACCCAGTACTTC. Protein product: CASSLGETQYF. The chain employs TRBV6-5 and TRBJ2-5; D gene uncertain. CDR1 is MNHEY, CDR2 SVGAGI, per germline. Trimming stripped 6 bases from V and 5 bases from J, with 7 bases between. CDR3 length equals 11 residues.

The rearrangement joins TRBV5-1 to TRBJ2-5, with 12 bases fitting TRBD1. The CDR3 extends over 16 amino acids. V lost 2 bases, J lost 3 bases, and 5 bases stayed unmatched. Germline V gives CDR1 SGHRS, CDR2 YFSETQ. The DNA for the CDR3 is TGCGCCAGCAGCTTACTGGGACAGGGGGCGAAAGAGACCCAGTACTTC. It yields the protein CASSLLGQGAKETQYF. The variable domain in full, completed from reference TRBV5-1 and TRBJ2-5, reads KAGVTQTPRYLIKTRGQQVTLSCSPISGHRSVSWYQQTPGQGLQFLFEYFSETQRNKGNFPGRFSGRQFSNSRSEMNVSTLELGDSALYLCASSLLGQGAKETQYFGPGTRLLVL.

This chain joins TRBV28 and TRBJ2-1; 7 bases match TRBD1. CDR1 and CDR2 (germline): MDHEN, SYDVKM. This CDR3 contains 16 residues. V dropped 2 bases and J dropped 2; count of bases not matched to a gene: 6. The CDR3 bases are TGTGCCAGCAGTTTACCGACAGGGAATCCCTACAATGAGCAGTTCTTC. Translating it yields CASSLPTGNPYNEQFF.